Sequencing of this T cell receptor beta chain was carried out in a study of blood T cell repertoires in COVID-19. Unmatched junction bases numbered 11, after V lost 5 bases and J lost 8 bases. The CDR3 sequence is 15 residues long. Germline CDR1 is MNHEY and CDR2 is SVGAGI. TCRdb keeps only in-frame clones here, not all; method: immunoSEQ multiplex PCR. This table holds 30,000 to 45,000 clones, around four fifths found once. The sequenced material came from peripheral blood. This receptor was obtained from a human donor in a cohort sampled during active COVID-19. The chain recombines TRBV6-5 with TRBJ1-2, with 10 bases aligning to TRBD1. CDR3 sequence (DNA): TGTGCCAGCAGTCCCCAGACAGGGGGCGTAAAAGGCTACACCTTC. Protein: CASSPQTGGVKGYTF.